A single sample gave rise to the 16 T cell receptor beta chains below, sequenced in a study of cytomegalovirus exposure and HLA in healthy donors. The primer mix had 60 Vbeta and 13 Jbeta primers. The assay was immunoSEQ multiplex PCR, and TCRdb's table has in-frame clones only and misses some. The table records around 120,000 clones, 15% of them present only once. Sequencing was carried out using PBMCs. The receptors come from a young woman in good health and CMV-seronegative.

The chain has TRBV7-9 and TRBJ1-5; D not resolved. Germline V gives CDR1 SEHNR, CDR2 FQNEAQ (reference sequence). V lost 8 bases to trimming and J lost 2 bases, with 16 bases between them. This CDR3 has 15 residues. The chain's CDR3 is CASEPGGMGNQPQHF. DNA for the CDR3: TGTGCCAGCGAACCCGGAGGGATGGGCAATCAGCCCCAGCATTTT.

The rearrangement uses TRBV5-1 and TRBJ2-3, with 7 bases fitting TRBD2. This CDR3 has 17 amino acids. Per the germline V gene, CDR1 is SGHRS and CDR2 is YFSETQ. J lost 0 bases, V lost 0 bases, and 7 bases had no gene match. The CDR3 loop is CASSLGPGLPSTDTQYF. As DNA, the CDR3 is TGCGCCAGCAGCTTGGGGCCGGGACTACCAAGCACAGATACGCAGTATTTT.

This clone was detected a few times. This chain connects TRBV2 to TRBJ2-2, with 8 nucleotides matching TRBD2. The CDR3 consists of 14 residues. The germline gives CDR1 SNHLY, CDR2 FYNNEI. V trimming: 9 bases; J trimming: 4 bases; junction bases outside the gene matches: 7. CDR3 sequence (DNA): TGTGCCAGGAGGAGCGGGAGTCGCACCGGGGAGCTGTTTTTT. This gives the protein CARRSGSRTGELFF.

This clone was seen only a few times. V usage is TRBV6-1 and J usage is TRBJ1-1; D is uncertain. Germline CDR1 reads MNHNS; CDR2 reads SASEGT. The CDR3 is 14 residues long. Trimming removed 4 bases at V and 1 base at J, with 10 bases between. CDR3 DNA: TGTGCCAGCAGTGGGAGGGCACGGAACACTGAAGCTTTCTTT. Translated: CASSGRARNTEAFF.

In its sample, this clone was seen a few times. The J gene is TRBJ1-4, the V gene TRBV4-2; 7 nucleotides agree with TRBD1. The germline CDR1 and CDR2 sequences are LGHNA and YNFKEQ. V shed 2 bases, J shed 8 bases, and the junction held 5 bases outside the gene matches. The CDR3 totals 14 residues. The CDR3 here is CASSQTGVREKLFF. The CDR3 nucleotides are TGTGCCAGCAGCCAAACAGGGGTTCGAGAAAAACTGTTTTTT.

The chain uses TRBV9 and TRBJ1-1; no firm D call. V dropped 0 bases and J dropped 1 base, with 10 bases sitting between them. Germline-derived CDR1 and CDR2 are SGDLS and YYNGEE. The CDR3 contains 15 residues. CDR3 amino acids: CASSVVEVGNTEAFF. CDR3 sequence (DNA): TGTGCCAGCAGCGTAGTTGAGGTTGGGAACACTGAAGCTTTCTTT.

The chain links TRBV6-5 to TRBJ1-1; D call uncertain. Per the germline V gene, CDR1 is MNHEY and CDR2 is SVGAGI. Trimming removed 4 bases at V and 7 bases at J, with 19 bases between. This CDR3 is built from 15 residues. The CDR3 bases are TGTGCCAGCAGTTCACGGGGAGGGAACCCCGTTGAAGCTTTCTTT. Encoded protein: CASSSRGGNPVEAFF.

V gene TRBV13 combines with J gene TRBJ2-1; TRBD2 agrees at 10 bases. Per germline, CDR1 PRHDT and CDR2 FYEKMQ (reference sequence). Trimming took 5 bases from V and 5 from J; bases not matched to a gene: 9. The CDR3 loop spans 16 amino acids. The chain's CDR3 is CASSRPASGGNNEQFF. DNA for the CDR3: TGTGCCAGCAGCCGCCCGGCTAGCGGGGGAAACAATGAGCAGTTCTTC.

The chain joins TRBV2 to TRBJ2-7; 9 positions match TRBD1. Germline V gives CDR1 SNHLY, CDR2 FYNNEI. J lost 4 bases, V lost 6 bases, and 10 bases had no gene match. The CDR3 loop spans 15 amino acids. Here the CDR3 DNA reads TGTGCCAGCAGAACCGGGACAGGGTTTCTTTACGAGCAGTACTTC. It yields the protein CASRTGTGFLYEQYF.

This clone was seen only a few times. V is TRBV7-2 and J is TRBJ2-1, with TRBD2 matching over 8 bases. The CDR3 has 16 amino acids. Germline CDR1 reads SGHTA; CDR2 reads FQGNSA. With V trimmed by 1 base and J by 4 bases, 6 bases remained unmatched. CDR3 nucleotide sequence: TGTGCCAGCAGCTTAGGGTTCATAGCGGGGTACAATGAGCAGTTCTTC. Its translation is CASSLGFIAGYNEQFF.

In its sample, this clone was seen a few times. The chain combines TRBV30 with TRBJ2-6; weak D call: TRBD1 (6 bases). V lost 3 bases and J lost 13, with 10 bases in between. The CDR3 consists of 11 residues. The germline V gene has CDR1 GTSNPN and CDR2 SVGIG (reference sequence). CDR3 coding DNA: TGTGCCTGGAGAACGAGGGGGGTCCTGACTTTC. This translates into CAWRTRGVLTF.

This clone was counted between two and nine times. This rearrangement joins TRBV6-5 to TRBJ2-4; 11 bases map to TRBD1. With 2 bases clipped from V and 6 bases from J, the junction kept 6 bases outside the gene matches. Per germline, CDR1 MNHEY and CDR2 SVGAGI. There are 16 residues in the CDR3. The CDR3 DNA is TGTGCCAGCAGTTACAGGGGACAGGGGGTTGGAAACATTCAGTACTTC. This codes for CASSYRGQGVGNIQYF.

About this clone: One end of the junction varies from germline; a read error may be responsible. The same CDR3 can be traced to other DNA sequences in this sample. The rearrangement links TRBV5-1 to TRBJ1-1; tentative D call: TRBD1 (5 bases). The CDR3 has 13 amino acids. The V gene's germline CDR1 is SGHRS and CDR2 YFSETQ. CDR3 residues: CASSQTVNTEAFF. CDR3 coding DNA: TGCGCCAGCAGCCAGACAGTGAACACTGAAGCTTTCTTC.

V is TRBV6-5 and J is TRBJ2-1; 13 bases agree with TRBD2. The junction had 5 bases not matched to a gene; V was cut back by 6 bases and J by 12 bases. Germline-derived CDR1 and CDR2 are MNHEY and SVGAGI. The CDR3 extends over 13 amino acids. DNA of the CDR3: TGTGCCAGCAGCTCGACTAGCGGGGGGTTGCAGTTCTTC. Translated, it gives CASSSTSGGLQFF.

This clone occurred a few times. The rearrangement links TRBV25-1 to TRBJ1-5, with D unresolved. V was clipped by 3 bases and J by 1 base, with 10 bases between them. CDR3 size: 15 residues. CDR1 MGHDK and CDR2 SYGVNS come from the germline V gene. Here the CDR3 reads CASSDFQVSNQPQHF. CDR3 bases: TGTGCCAGCAGTGATTTTCAGGTGAGCAATCAGCCCCAGCATTTT.

CDR3 loop: CASSLGGGLDEQYF. CDR3 bases: TGTGCCAGTAGCCTCGGGGGAGGTCTCGACGAGCAGTACTTC. The chain is built from TRBV19 and TRBJ2-7, with a weak D call TRBD2 (6 bases). CDR3 length equals 14 residues. Germline loops: CDR1 LNHDA, CDR2 SQIVND (reference sequence). V lost 6 bases, J lost 5 bases, and 17 bases lay in between.